Presented here are 22 T cell receptor beta chains from one specimen sequenced in a study of T-cell memory formation after mild COVID-19. MiXCR, applied by TCRdb to the 5' RACE reads, yields one record per CDR3 protein. Of approximately 12,000 distinct CDR3 sequences listed, roughly 14% are singletons. Input material: PBMCs or a T cell subset sorted from them (not recorded which). Every receptor here comes from a man aged 18 to 30 who had mild COVID-19 (a few samples of this study predate the infection). Cell type and time point are not known.

This sequence joins TRBV5-1 and TRBJ2-5; perhaps TRBD1 as D (6 bases). V was clipped by 2 bases and J by 5 bases, with 16 bases between them. The CDR3 length is 15 residues. Germline V gene data show CDR1 as SGHRS and CDR2 as YFSETQ. CDR3: CASSLQGGSKETQYF. The CDR3 DNA follows: TGCGCCAGCAGCTTACAGGGTGGTTCCAAGGAGACCCAGTACTTC.

Details on this clonotype: An end of the junction differs from the germline gene, which may be a read error. The CDR3 DNA reads as TGCAGTGCGAGAGGGGTACAGGGGAGGGACCAAGAGACCCAGTACTTC. Amino acids: CSARGVQGRDQETQYF. The rearrangement links TRBV20-1 to TRBJ2-5; the D call may be TRBD1 or TRBD2 (7 bases each). The germline V gene has CDR1 DFQATT and CDR2 SNEGSKA (reference sequence). This CDR3 region has 16 residues.

This clonotype was detected ten times or more. This chain joins TRBV4-1 and TRBJ1-5; tentatively, D is TRBD1 (5 bases). The germline V gene has CDR1 MGHRA and CDR2 YSYEKL. Trimming cost V 3 bases and J 0 bases, with 6 bases left between them. This CDR3 has 14 residues. In DNA form, the CDR3 reads TGCGCCAGCAGCCAGACAGTTAGCAATCAGCCCCAGCATTTT. Residues: CASSQTVSNQPQHF.

This clonotype occurred many times. This chain joins TRBV5-1 and TRBJ2-3; 8 positions match TRBD2. Germline assignment: CDR1 SGHRS and CDR2 YFSETQ. This CDR3 is built from 17 residues. The J segment lost 1 base and the V segment lost 3 bases, leaving 10 bases of the junction unmatched. CDR3: CASSSPWVAGRTDTQYF. The CDR3 DNA is TGCGCCAGCAGCTCTCCCTGGGTAGCGGGGCGCACAGATACGCAGTATTTT. Using reference TRBV5-1 and TRBJ2-3 for the parts outside the CDR3, the full variable domain is KAGVTQTPRYLIKTRGQQVTLSCSPISGHRSVSWYQQTPGQGLQFLFEYFSETQRNKGNFPGRFSGRQFSNSRSEMNVSTLELGDSALYLCASSSPWVAGRTDTQYFGPGTRLTVL.

The chain joins TRBV11-2 to TRBJ1-2, with D possibly matching TRBD1 (6 bases). This CDR3 comprises 14 residues. Trimming cost V 6 bases and J 5 bases, with 16 bases left between them. Per germline, CDR1 SGHAT and CDR2 FQNNGV. The CDR3 coding sequence is TGTGCCAGCAGACTACTCGGGACAAGATATGGCTACACCTTC. Its protein product is CASRLLGTRYGYTF.

This CDR3 is CASSTRQETQYF. CDR3 bases: TGTGCCAGCAGTACCAGGCAGGAGACCCAGTACTTC. The chain has TRBV7-2 and TRBJ2-5; D ambiguous. This CDR3 spans 12 amino acids. Per germline, CDR1 SGHTA and CDR2 FQGNSA. The V end was cut by 6 bases, the J end by 5 bases, with 10 bases between. Together with reference TRBV7-2 and TRBJ2-5, the CDR3 gives the full variable domain: GAGVSQSPSNKVTEKGKDVELRCDPISGHTALYWYRQSLGQGLEFLIYFQGNSAPDKSGLPSDRFSAERTGGSVSTLTIQRTQQEDSAVYLCASSTRQETQYFGPGTRLLVL.

This clonotype was observed a few times. The J gene is TRBJ2-2, the V gene TRBV13; the D call may be TRBD1 or TRBD2 (5 bases each). V lost 3 bases and J lost 6, with 8 bases in between. Germline CDR1 PRHDT, CDR2 FYEKMQ (reference sequence). This CDR3 is built from 13 residues. DNA for the CDR3: TGTGCCAGCAGCTTGGGACGATCCGGGGAGCTGTTTTTT. It yields the protein CASSLGRSGELFF.

There are many counts of this clonotype. V usage is TRBV20-1 and J usage is TRBJ2-5; possible D gene TRBD1, 6 bases. Trimming cost V 3 bases and J 5 bases, with 25 bases left between them. Germline V gene sequence: CDR1 DFQATT, CDR2 SNEGSKA (reference sequence). The CDR3 covers 17 residues. The CDR3 sequence is CSASPPRVGAKGETQYF. The CDR3 DNA sequence: TGCAGTGCTAGTCCCCCTCGGGTGGGGGCTAAGGGTGAGACCCAGTACTTC.

This clonotype appeared a few times. The chain couples TRBV7-3 to TRBJ2-1; no reliable D call. The CDR3 contains 14 residues. Germline CDR1 SGHTA, CDR2 FQGTGA. V lost 5 bases and J 3 bases, leaving 11 bases between the germline ends. CDR3 sequence: CASSLWPDYNEQFF. CDR3 nucleotides: TGTGCCAGCAGCCTCTGGCCCGACTACAATGAGCAGTTCTTC. Filled out from reference TRBV7-3 and TRBJ2-1, the complete variable domain reads GAGVSQTPSNKVTEKGKYVELRCDPISGHTALYWYRQSLGQGPEFLIYFQGTGAADDSGLPNDRFFAVRPEGSVSTLKIQRTERGDSAVYLCASSLWPDYNEQFFGPGTRLTVL.

In its sample, this clonotype was seen a few times. J is TRBJ2-3 and V is TRBV20-1, with 11 positions matching TRBD2. Trimming took 3 bases from V and 4 from J; bases not matched to a gene: 3. Germline loops: CDR1 DFQATT, CDR2 SNEGSKA (reference sequence). The CDR3 runs to 14 residues. The CDR3 nucleotides are TGCAGTGCTAGTGATAGCGGGGGGGCAGATACGCAGTATTTT. Translation: CSASDSGGADTQYF.

The rearrangement uses TRBV7-2 and TRBJ2-1; TRBD1 aligns across 7 bases. The CDR3 is 15 amino acids. V dropped 5 bases and J dropped 8; count of bases not matched to a gene: 12. The V gene's germline CDR1 is SGHTA and CDR2 FQGNSA. Here the CDR3 DNA reads TGTGCCAGCAGCCCGAGTGAGGGGGCTTGGGATGAGCAGTTCTTC. This encodes CASSPSEGAWDEQFF. Filled out from reference TRBV7-2 and TRBJ2-1, the complete variable domain reads GAGVSQSPSNKVTEKGKDVELRCDPISGHTALYWYRQSLGQGLEFLIYFQGNSAPDKSGLPSDRFSAERTGGSVSTLTIQRTQQEDSAVYLCASSPSEGAWDEQFFGPGTRLTVL.

CDR3 nucleotides: TGCAGCGTTGAAGGTGGTTGGGAGACCCAGTACTTC. It encodes CSVEGGWETQYF. The chain combines TRBV29-1 with TRBJ2-5; the D is unclear. V dropped 1 base and J dropped 5 bases, with 8 bases sitting between them. The germline V gene encodes CDR1 SQVTM and CDR2 ANQGSEA. This CDR3 is built from 12 residues.

This clonotype was counted at least ten times. The V gene is TRBV11-2, the J gene TRBJ2-1; possible D gene TRBD2, 5 bases. The V and J ends lost 6 bases and 8 bases respectively, with 14 bases between them. CDR1 is SGHAT and CDR2 is FQNNGV in the germline V gene. This CDR3 contains 13 residues. CDR3 nucleotides: TGTGCCAGCAGTCGCAGACTACGCGATGAGCAGTTCTTC. Its translation is CASSRRLRDEQFF.

V and J are TRBV6-5 and TRBJ2-1; D remains unclear. The CDR3 has 12 amino acids. The V and J ends lost 6 bases and 7 bases respectively, with 10 bases between them. The germline V gene encodes CDR1 MNHEY and CDR2 SVGAGI. CDR3 coding DNA: TGTGCCAGCAGGCTGTCGGTTAATGAGCAGTTCTTC. Protein sequence: CASRLSVNEQFF.

Many counts were recorded for this clonotype. The rearrangement joins TRBV7-2 to TRBJ2-3; D perhaps matches TRBD2 (5 bases). The germline CDR1 and CDR2 sequences are SGHTA and FQGNSA. Trimming took off 1 base at V and 0 bases at J, with 17 bases between the two ends. The CDR3 contains 18 residues. CDR3 residues: CASSLVRTGIISTDTQYF. CDR3 in DNA: TGTGCCAGCAGCTTAGTTAGGACTGGAATAATTAGCACAGATACGCAGTATTTT.

In its sample, this clonotype was seen many times. V and J are TRBV6-5 and TRBJ1-5; TRBD1 agrees at 8 bases. Trimming removed 6 bases from V and 3 bases from J; junction bases left unmatched: 4. The CDR3 has 14 residues. Germline CDR1 reads MNHEY; CDR2 reads SVGAGI. CDR3 region: CASRGRGPNQPQHF. DNA for the CDR3: TGTGCCAGCAGGGGCAGGGGGCCCAATCAGCCCCAGCATTTT.

The sample holds a few counts of this clonotype. V gene TRBV4-1 combines with J gene TRBJ2-1, with 9 bases aligning to TRBD1. Germline trimming cut 1 base from V and 7 bases from J; bases unmatched to any gene: 14. The CDR3 spans 18 residues. From germline, CDR1 is MGHRA and CDR2 YSYEKL. As DNA, the CDR3 is TGCGCCAGCAGCCAAGGACAGGGGGAATCGTTGGTGGGGAATGAGCAGTTCTTC. Amino acid sequence: CASSQGQGESLVGNEQFF.

V usage is TRBV6-5 and J usage is TRBJ1-1; a weak D match, TRBD1 (5 bases). The CDR3 sequence is 13 residues long. In germline, CDR1 is MNHEY, CDR2 SVGAGI. V shed 2 bases and J shed 1 base, with 5 bases lying between them. The CDR3 DNA is TGTGCCAGCAGTTACGGGGGGAACACTGAAGCTTTCTTT. Protein product: CASSYGGNTEAFF.

This clonotype was observed at least ten times. The chain recombines TRBV6-6 with TRBJ2-3; tentative D call: TRBD1 (6 bases). The V gene lost 6 bases and the J gene lost 1 base, with 17 bases spanning the gap. CDR3 length: 16 amino acids. In germline, CDR1 is MNHNY, CDR2 SVGAGI (reference sequence). This CDR3 reads CASSYRVSLGTDTQYF. The CDR3 DNA reads TGTGCCAGCAGCTACAGGGTAAGCTTGGGCACAGATACGCAGTATTTT.

This clonotype appeared a few times. The chain has TRBV27 and TRBJ1-1; TRBD1 might be the D (5 bases). The germline V gene has CDR1 MNHEY and CDR2 SMNVEV (reference sequence). Trimming shortened V by 4 bases and J by 0 bases, and 12 bases separated the two germline ends. CDR3 length equals 15 residues. As DNA, the CDR3 is TGTGCCAGCAGTTCCCGGACACGTATGAACACTGAAGCTTTCTTT. Amino acids: CASSSRTRMNTEAFF.

The sample holds many counts of this clonotype. This rearrangement joins TRBV12-3 or TRBV12-4 to TRBJ1-2; TRBD1 matches 7 bases. V was pared by 3 bases and J by 0 bases, with 13 bases of the junction left unmatched. This CDR3 has 18 amino acids. CDR3 amino acids: CASSLSWLGQPANYGYTF. The CDR3 nucleotides read TGTGCCAGCAGTTTGTCTTGGTTGGGACAGCCTGCTAACTATGGCTACACCTTC.

V gene TRBV6-1 combines with J gene TRBJ2-7; D call uncertain. From germline, CDR1 is MNHNS and CDR2 SASEGT. Between the trimmed V and J ends, which lost 2 bases and 1 base, there was a span of 6 bases. The CDR3 totals 13 residues. For the CDR3, the DNA is TGTGCCAGCAGTGAACTAGGATCCTACGAGCAGTACTTC. Its translation is CASSELGSYEQYF.